The 18 T cell receptor beta chains below were found in one sample sequenced in a study of PD-1 blockade in classical Hodgkin lymphoma. Each and every patient relapsed after autologous stem cell transplantation, and patients got differing brentuximab vedotin exposure. Negative magnetic selection isolated CD4+ T cells from thawed PBMCs. The data were produced by immunoSEQ multiplex PCR, yet TCRdb's version contains in-frame clones alone and is incomplete. Of some 35,000 clones in the sample, about nine tenths were seen once. The source was CD4+ T cells from blood, collected at baseline. These receptors were obtained from a human donor with classical Hodgkin lymphoma.

This clone has just one count. The V gene is TRBV4-2, the J gene TRBJ2-5; 10 bases map to TRBD1. V was pared by 4 bases and J by 9 bases, with 8 bases of the junction left unmatched. Germline CDR1 and CDR2: LGHNA and YNFKEQ. The CDR3 contains 14 residues. For the CDR3, the DNA is TGTGCCAGCAGCCCGACAGGGGGCTTTGGGGCCCAGTACTTC. Amino acid sequence: CASSPTGGFGAQYF.

J is TRBJ2-7 and V is TRBV5-3, with a weak D call TRBD1 (6 bases). TRBV5-3 is placed among ORFs of uncertain function. V was cut by 6 bases and J by 5 bases, with 9 bases left in between. There are 11 residues in the CDR3. The CDR3 is CARIPGDEQYF. The CDR3 DNA reads TGTGCCAGAATCCCAGGGGACGAGCAGTACTTC.

This sequence joins TRBV5-6 and TRBJ1-1, with D tentatively TRBD1 (5 bases). CDR3 length: 15 residues. The germline gives CDR1 SGHDT, CDR2 YYEEEE. The V end was cut by 4 bases, the J end by 1 base, with 14 bases between. The CDR3 bases are TGTGCCAGCAGCCGAGGACAAGTAGCGAACACTGAAGCTTTCTTT. Translation gives CASSRGQVANTEAFF.

The chain employs TRBV5-1 and TRBJ2-3, with D possibly TRBD2 on 7 matching bases. The germline V and J ends were trimmed by 3 bases and 2 bases, with 13 bases remaining between them. The V gene's germline CDR1 is SGHRS and CDR2 YFSETQ. This CDR3 has 15 residues. The CDR3 DNA is TGCGCCAGCAGCTGGGGGGGCCAGGCCACAGATACGCAGTATTTT. As protein: CASSWGGQATDTQYF.

The chain recombines TRBV4-1 with TRBJ2-3, with 7 positions matching TRBD2. V trimming: 4 bases; J trimming: 0 bases; junction bases outside the gene matches: 7. The CDR3 consists of 16 residues. Germline V lookup: CDR1 MGHRA, CDR2 YSYEKL. CDR3 protein: CASSRGSGWSTDTQYF. CDR3 coding DNA: TGCGCCAGCAGCCGAGGTAGCGGGTGGAGCACAGATACGCAGTATTTT.

The CDR3 sequence: CASSPLPSPLAGGPETQYF. The CDR3 coding sequence is TGTGCCAGCAGTCCACTCCCATCCCCTCTAGCGGGAGGCCCAGAGACCCAGTACTTC. This chain uses TRBV27 with TRBJ2-5, with 11 bases fitting TRBD2. V was clipped by 5 bases and J by 4 bases; unmatched bases: 18. The germline V gene has CDR1 MNHEY and CDR2 SMNVEV (reference sequence). The CDR3 is 19 amino acids.

The chain links TRBV12-5 to TRBJ2-3; 7 bases line up with TRBD2. Losses at the gene ends were 4 bases for V and 2 bases for J; bases not matched to a gene: 18. The length of the CDR3 is 19 residues. Germline loops: CDR1 LGHNT, CDR2 FRNRAP. The CDR3 region has the DNA TGTGCTAGTGGTTCACCACTAGGCGGGAGTACCGGTCACACAGATACGCAGTATTTT. Translation: CASGSPLGGSTGHTDTQYF.

The chain carries TRBV19 and TRBJ2-4; 7 positions match TRBD1. Germline CDR1 and CDR2: LNHDA and SQIVND (reference sequence). Trimming took 7 bases from V and 1 from J; bases not matched to a gene: 1. There are 13 residues in the CDR3. CDR3 residues: CASKGAAKNIQYF. CDR3 DNA: TGTGCCAGTAAGGGGGCGGCCAAAAACATTCAGTACTTC.

The J gene is TRBJ2-3, the V gene TRBV7-9; D remains unclear. Germline values: CDR1 SEHNR, CDR2 FQNEAQ (reference sequence). The V gene lost 3 bases and the J gene lost 6 bases, with 4 bases spanning the gap. The CDR3 sequence is 11 residues long. In DNA form, the CDR3 reads TGTGCCAGCAGCTTCCCGGATACGCAGTATTTT. Residues: CASSFPDTQYF. Supplemented by reference TRBV7-9 and TRBJ2-3, the full variable domain reads DTGVSQNPRHKITKRGQNVTFRCDPISEHNRLYWYRQTLGQGPEFLTYFQNEAQLEKSRLLSDRFSAERPKGSFSTLEIQRTEQGDSAMYLCASSFPDTQYFGPGTRLTVL.

CDR3 DNA sequence: TGTGCCAGCAGTAAGGACCCGGGCTCGAGGATGAGGCAGTATTTT. Its translation: CASSKDPGSRMRQYF. J is TRBJ2-3 and V is TRBV6-5; no definite D call. Looked up from germline, CDR1 is MNHEY and CDR2 is SVGAGI. V lost 5 bases and J lost 11, with 23 bases in between. CDR3 size: 15 residues.

V is TRBV6-6 and J is TRBJ1-1; a weak D match, TRBD1 (5 bases). The CDR3 runs to 14 residues. Trimming removed 0 bases at V and 4 bases at J, with 9 bases between. Germline CDR1 reads MNHNY; CDR2 reads SVGAGI (reference sequence). CDR3 loop: CASSYSQGATEAFF. The DNA of the CDR3 is TGTGCCAGCAGTTACTCGCAAGGGGCCACTGAAGCTTTCTTT.

V gene TRBV10-3 combines with J gene TRBJ1-2; D unclear. V was clipped by 3 bases and J by 2 bases, with 4 bases between them. The CDR3 covers 12 residues. CDR1 and CDR2 (germline): ENHRY, SYGVKD. The CDR3 nucleotides are TGTGCCATCAGTGACAACAACTATGGCTACACCTTC. This sequence encodes CAISDNNYGYTF.

The V and J genes are TRBV10-2 and TRBJ2-1, with a weak D call TRBD1 (7 bases). This CDR3 has 17 amino acids. CDR1 and CDR2 from the germline V gene are WSHSY and SAAADI. V was pared by 3 bases and J by 2 bases, with 17 bases between. This CDR3 is CASSDSPGGSPYNEQFF. CDR3 nucleotide sequence: TGCGCCAGCAGTGACTCCCCAGGGGGGTCCCCCTACAATGAGCAGTTCTTC.

The V call is TRBV29-1, the J call TRBJ1-1; D is undetermined. The germline V gene has CDR1 SQVTM and CDR2 ANQGSEA. The CDR3 is 14 amino acids. V was pared by 3 bases and J by 4 bases, with 15 bases between. This CDR3 is CSVDRLKGGTEAFF. As DNA, the CDR3 is TGCAGCGTTGACCGCCTGAAGGGCGGCACTGAAGCTTTCTTT.

The chain is built from TRBV27 and TRBJ1-1; D gene unclear. This CDR3 contains 16 residues. V dropped 1 base and J dropped 9 bases, with 21 bases sitting between them. The germline gives CDR1 MNHEY, CDR2 SMNVEV (reference sequence). The CDR3 sequence: CASSLWPPGFQNQAFF. The CDR3 DNA follows: TGTGCCAGCAGTTTATGGCCCCCGGGCTTCCAAAACCAAGCTTTCTTT.

The chain links TRBV28 to TRBJ2-2; possibly TRBD1 or TRBD2 for D (5 bases each). The CDR3 sequence is 15 residues long. The V end lost 6 bases, the J end lost 3 bases, and 14 bases lay between the germline ends. The germline gives CDR1 MDHEN, CDR2 SYDVKM. The CDR3 is CASRTGTADTGELFF. For the CDR3, the DNA is TGTGCCAGCAGGACTGGGACGGCGGACACCGGGGAGCTGTTTTTT.

The chain recombines TRBV25-1 with TRBJ2-7; the D gene is possibly TRBD1 (5 bases). With 5 bases removed from V and 0 bases from J, the gap between germline ends came to 11 bases. Germline V lookup: CDR1 MGHDK, CDR2 SYGVNS. The CDR3 contains 14 residues. CDR3 nucleotide sequence: TGTGCCAGCAGTATCAAGGGGATCTCCTACGAGCAGTACTTC. It encodes CASSIKGISYEQYF.

The V call is TRBV28, the J call TRBJ2-7, with 8 positions matching TRBD2. This CDR3 region has 13 residues. Germline CDR1 MDHEN, CDR2 SYDVKM. V gave up 3 bases and J gave up 4 bases; unmatched junction bases: 2. In nucleotides, the CDR3 is TGTGCCAGCAGTTTGGCTAGCGGGTACGAGCAGTACTTC. As protein: CASSLASGYEQYF.